Each of the 30 T cell receptor beta chains below was sequenced from the same sample in a study of blood T cell repertoires in COVID-19. Repertoires were generated with immunoSEQ multiplex PCR, while TCRdb's copy carries only in-frame clones and drops some. The table has around 100,000 clones, roughly 81% seen once. The material sequenced was peripheral blood. Receptors were obtained from a man aged 35 to 55 with active or convalescent COVID-19.

V and J are TRBV6-5 and TRBJ1-6; possible D gene TRBD1, 6 bases. V lost 2 bases, J lost 7 bases, and 15 bases lay in between. This CDR3 has 16 residues. CDR1 and CDR2 (germline): MNHEY, SVGAGI. CDR3 nucleotides: TGTGCCAGCAGTTACGGAAAAGGGGGTGGCAATTCACCCCTCCACTTT. This encodes CASSYGKGGGNSPLHF.

The chain employs TRBV3-1 (or the pseudogene TRBV3-2) and TRBJ2-1; 12 bases agree with TRBD1. V trimming: 4 bases; J trimming: 8 bases; junction bases outside the gene matches: 9. CDR1 and CDR2 (germline): LGHDT, YNNKEL (reference sequence). There are 16 residues in the CDR3. CDR3 residues: CASSLSRGQGADEQFF. The DNA of the CDR3 is TGTGCCAGCAGCCTATCAAGGGGACAGGGGGCCGATGAGCAGTTCTTC.

V and J are TRBV6-5 and TRBJ2-1; 7 nucleotides agree with TRBD1. J was trimmed by 0 bases and V by 10 bases; bases with no gene match: 9. Per the germline V gene, CDR1 is MNHEY and CDR2 is SVGAGI. The CDR3 consists of 15 residues. As DNA, the CDR3 is TGTGCCACCTCGGGACAGATGCCCTCCTACAATGAGCAGTTCTTC. Protein sequence: CATSGQMPSYNEQFF.

The rearrangement links TRBV7-3 to TRBJ1-1; D is uncertain. V was shortened by 6 bases and J by 3 bases, with 14 bases between the two germline ends. CDR3 length: 14 residues. Germline V lookup: CDR1 SGHTA, CDR2 FQGTGA. The CDR3 protein is CASRRGNVDTEAFF. DNA of the CDR3: TGTGCCAGCAGACGGGGAAATGTGGACACTGAAGCTTTCTTT.

This rearrangement joins TRBV2 to TRBJ1-5; D is possibly TRBD1 (5 bases). Germline V gene lookup returns CDR1 SNHLY and CDR2 FYNNEI. Between the trimmed V and J ends, which lost 5 bases and 7 bases, there was a span of 15 bases. The CDR3 covers 14 residues. The CDR3 reads CASSLVGAGQPQHF. DNA of the CDR3: TGTGCCAGCAGTCTCGTAGGGGCAGGACAGCCCCAGCATTTT. The full variable domain, completed using reference TRBV2 and TRBJ1-5, is EPEVTQTPSHQVTQMGQEVILRCVPISNHLYFYWYRQILGQKVEFLVSFYNNEISEKSEIFDDQFSVERPDGSNFTLKIRSTKLEDSAMYFCASSLVGAGQPQHFGDGTRLSIL.

This chain connects TRBV2 to TRBJ2-3, with 9 bases matching TRBD2. V was clipped by 4 bases and J by 8 bases; unmatched bases: 7. The germline gives CDR1 SNHLY, CDR2 FYNNEI. The CDR3 sequence is 14 residues long. CDR3 residues: CASSVAGARITQYF. CDR3 nucleotide sequence: TGTGCCAGCAGTGTAGCGGGGGCCCGCATTACGCAGTATTTT.

The count of this clone is one. V gene TRBV3-1 (or the pseudogene TRBV3-2) combines with J gene TRBJ1-4; 10 nucleotides line up with TRBD1. Germline CDR1 is LGHDT and CDR2 is YNNKEL (reference sequence). CDR3 length equals 16 residues. J gave up 8 bases and V 2 bases, and 8 bases lay outside the gene matches. CDR3 nucleotides: TGTGCCAGCAGCCAACCCTCAGGGACAGGGGTCGAAAAACTGTTTTTT. It translates to CASSQPSGTGVEKLFF.

The V gene is TRBV19, the J gene TRBJ1-2; D gene unclear. The V end was cut by 6 bases, the J end by 10 bases, with 18 bases between. Germline lookup yields CDR1 LNHDA and CDR2 SQIVND (reference sequence). This CDR3 contains 13 residues. DNA for the CDR3: TGTGCCAGTAGCCTCCGGGCCCCCGGGGTCTACACCTTC. Protein: CASSLRAPGVYTF. Filled out from reference TRBV19 and TRBJ1-2, the complete variable domain reads DGGITQSPKYLFRKEGQNVTLSCEQNLNHDAMYWYRQDPGQGLRLIYYSQIVNDFQKGDIAEGYSVSREKKESFPLTVTSAQKNPTAFYLCASSLRAPGVYTFGSGTRLTVV.

The genes are TRBV18 and TRBJ1-1, with TRBD1 matching over 11 bases. Germline V gene sequence: CDR1 KGHSH, CDR2 LQKENI. With 6 bases clipped from V and 5 bases from J, the junction kept 5 bases outside the gene matches. This CDR3 is built from 14 residues. In nucleotides, the CDR3 is TGTGCCAGCTCCCCCGGGACAGGGGGGACTGAAGCTTTCTTT. Amino acid sequence: CASSPGTGGTEAFF. The full variable domain, its missing parts supplied by reference TRBV18 and TRBJ1-1, is NAGVMQNPRHLVRRRGQEARLRCSPMKGHSHVYWYRQLPEEGLKFMVYLQKENIIDESGMPKERFSAEFPKEGPSILRIQQVVRGDSAAYFCASSPGTGGTEAFFGQGTRLTVV.

The CDR3 nucleotides are TGTGCCAGCAGTTTTGGGGGCGCGTGGGGGGAGCTGTTTTTT. It codes for CASSFGGAWGELFF. This rearrangement joins TRBV27 to TRBJ2-2, with D maybe TRBD1 (6 bases). The CDR3 sequence is 14 residues long. Trimming stripped 3 bases from V and 8 bases from J, with 13 bases between. CDR1 and CDR2 (germline): MNHEY, SMNVEV (reference sequence).

The chain combines TRBV18 with TRBJ1-3; the D gene is possibly TRBD1 (5 bases). The CDR3 runs to 15 residues. Trimming took 5 bases from V and 0 from J, leaving 11 bases between them. From germline, CDR1 is KGHSH and CDR2 LQKENI. The chain's CDR3 is CASSSPRDSGNTIYF. DNA for the CDR3: TGTGCCAGCTCAAGCCCCAGGGACTCTGGAAACACCATATATTTT. Full variable domain (rest looked up from reference TRBV18 and TRBJ1-3): NAGVMQNPRHLVRRRGQEARLRCSPMKGHSHVYWYRQLPEEGLKFMVYLQKENIIDESGMPKERFSAEFPKEGPSILRIQQVVRGDSAAYFCASSSPRDSGNTIYFGEGSWLTVV.

This clone came up a few times. The sample carries other DNA sequences with the same CDR3. The rearrangement uses TRBV7-3 and TRBJ1-1, with 10 bases lining up with TRBD1. The CDR3 covers 14 residues. Germline CDR1 is SGHTA and CDR2 is FQGTGA. Trimming at V came to 3 bases and at J to 4 bases, leaving 2 bases not matched to a gene. CDR3 sequence reads: CASSLGQGSTEAFF. The CDR3, as DNA: TGTGCCAGCAGCTTGGGACAGGGGAGCACTGAAGCTTTCTTT.

The gene calls are TRBV12-3 or TRBV12-4 and TRBJ1-2; D is possibly TRBD1 (6 bases). V shed 6 bases and J shed 8 bases, with 16 bases lying between them. The CDR3 has 13 residues. The CDR3 DNA follows: TGTGCCAGCAGCCTCCAGGGGTTGGGCGGCTACACCTTC. Translating it yields CASSLQGLGGYTF.

The rearrangement links TRBV29-1 to TRBJ2-7; possibly TRBD2 for D (6 bases). Between the trimmed V and J ends, which lost 5 bases and 0 bases, there was a span of 11 bases. Germline V lookup: CDR1 SQVTM, CDR2 ANQGSEA. CDR3 size: 13 residues. CDR3 coding DNA: TGCAGCGTTCCGGGGGAAACCTCCTACGAGCAGTACTTC. This encodes CSVPGETSYEQYF.

The J gene is TRBJ2-7, the V gene TRBV7-9, with TRBD2 identical over 7 bases. Germline V gene data show CDR1 as SEHNR and CDR2 as FQNEAQ (reference sequence). The CDR3 extends over 14 amino acids. Trimming took 6 bases from V and 7 from J; bases not matched to a gene: 12. The CDR3 sequence: CASSRRFREGEQYF. The CDR3 region has the DNA TGTGCCAGCAGTCGACGATTCAGGGAGGGAGAGCAGTACTTC.

This clone showed up just once. V usage is TRBV27 and J usage is TRBJ1-2, with no clear D. Germline-derived CDR1 and CDR2 are MNHEY and SMNVEV (reference sequence). Trimming pared 0 bases from V and 0 bases from J, leaving 14 bases between. There are 17 residues in the CDR3. This CDR3 is CASSLSPVESSNYGYTF. CDR3 nucleotides: TGTGCCAGCAGTTTATCCCCTGTGGAGAGCTCTAACTATGGCTACACCTTC.

V usage is TRBV5-1 and J usage is TRBJ1-1, with 8 positions matching TRBD1. Per the germline V gene, CDR1 is SGHRS and CDR2 is YFSETQ. V shed 4 bases, J shed 1 base, and the junction held 6 bases outside the gene matches. CDR3 length equals 15 residues. The CDR3 DNA sequence: TGCGCCAGCAGCCCGCAGGGGGCGGCGAACACTGAAGCTTTCTTT. Its protein is CASSPQGAANTEAFF. The full variable domain, completed using reference TRBV5-1 and TRBJ1-1, is KAGVTQTPRYLIKTRGQQVTLSCSPISGHRSVSWYQQTPGQGLQFLFEYFSETQRNKGNFPGRFSGRQFSNSRSEMNVSTLELGDSALYLCASSPQGAANTEAFFGQGTRLTVV.

The rearrangement joins TRBV3-1 (or the pseudogene TRBV3-2) to TRBJ1-2; the D gene is possibly TRBD1 (6 bases). The CDR3 runs 15 residues. Deletions cut 2 bases from V and 2 bases from J, with 12 bases between. Germline CDR1 reads LGHDT; CDR2 reads YNNKEL (reference sequence). This CDR3 is CASSQWTDTNYGYTF. DNA of the CDR3: TGTGCCAGCAGCCAATGGACAGATACCAACTATGGCTACACCTTC.

This chain joins TRBV30 and TRBJ1-6, with 9 bases that match TRBD1. Germline V gives CDR1 GTSNPN, CDR2 SVGIG (reference sequence). The trim removed 0 bases at V and 9 bases at J, leaving 9 bases unmatched. The length of the CDR3 is 16 residues. For the CDR3, the DNA is TGTGCCTGGAGTGTGATAAAGGGACAGGGAGGTTCACCCCTCCACTTT. Amino acids: CAWSVIKGQGGSPLHF.

This chain joins TRBV29-1 and TRBJ1-4; 8 bases align to TRBD1. From germline, CDR1 is SQVTM and CDR2 ANQGSEA. CDR3 size: 14 residues. V lost 6 bases to trimming and J lost 5 bases; unmatched junction nucleotides: 8. This CDR3 reads CSVRGRQGNEKLFF. The DNA for the CDR3 is TGCAGCGTGAGGGGCAGACAGGGGAATGAAAAACTGTTTTTT.

The chain recombines TRBV29-1 with TRBJ1-1, with unresolved D. V lost 0 bases and J 10 bases, leaving 12 bases between the germline ends. Germline values: CDR1 SQVTM, CDR2 ANQGSEA. The CDR3 is 12 residues long. CDR3 sequence (DNA): TGCAGCGTTGAAGATTCATCACCCGGAGCTTTCTTT. Encoded protein: CSVEDSSPGAFF.

Details on this clone: Other DNA sequences of this sample code for an identical CDR3. The chain joins TRBV7-3 to TRBJ1-1; maybe TRBD1 (5 bases). Trimming shortened V by 3 bases and J by 3 bases, and 8 bases separated the two germline ends. The CDR3 sequence is 13 residues long. Germline V gene sequence: CDR1 SGHTA, CDR2 FQGTGA. This chain's CDR3 is CASSFGGDTEAFF. The CDR3 DNA follows: TGTGCCAGCAGCTTTGGGGGGGACACTGAAGCTTTCTTT.

CDR3 in DNA: TGTGCCAGCAGTTACAAGGGGGCTACTAACTATGGCTACACCTTC. Translating it yields CASSYKGATNYGYTF. The V gene is TRBV6-6, the J gene TRBJ1-2; 7 bases fit TRBD1. J lost 0 bases, V lost 2 bases, and 3 bases had no gene match. Germline V gives CDR1 MNHNY, CDR2 SVGAGI (reference sequence). CDR3 length equals 15 residues.

The CDR3 DNA follows: TGTGCCAGCAGCTCACAGGGGCAGGGGTACAATGAGCAGTTCTTC. It specifies CASSSQGQGYNEQFF. V gene TRBV11-1 combines with J gene TRBJ2-1; 7 nucleotides agree with TRBD1. Germline CDR1 and CDR2: SGHAT and FQDESV (reference sequence). Losses at the gene ends were 4 bases for V and 4 bases for J; bases not matched to a gene: 7. CDR3 length: 15 amino acids.

This clone was seen a handful of times. The chain couples TRBV6-6 to TRBJ2-7; 10 positions agree with TRBD1. The ends lost 5 bases at V and 4 bases at J; junction bases unmatched: 11. Looked up from germline, CDR1 is MNHNY and CDR2 is SVGAGI (reference sequence). The CDR3 sequence is 16 residues long. This CDR3 is CASSKPSDRGTYEQYF. The CDR3 region has the DNA TGTGCCAGCAGTAAACCCTCGGACAGGGGGACGTACGAGCAGTACTTC.

This clone showed up just a few times. The chain is built from TRBV11-2 and TRBJ1-2; the match to TRBD1 covers 9 bases. The CDR3 covers 13 residues. Unmatched junction bases numbered 6, after V lost 5 bases and J lost 8 bases. CDR1 and CDR2 (germline): SGHAT, FQNNGV. The CDR3 DNA sequence: TGTGCCAGCAGCCCGGACAGGGGAAGGGGCTACACCTTC. This gives the protein CASSPDRGRGYTF.

The chain employs TRBV7-2 and TRBJ2-7; a possible D gene is TRBD1 (5 bases). Germline CDR1 SGHTA, CDR2 FQGNSA. V was trimmed by 3 bases and J by 6 bases, leaving 15 bases between them. The CDR3 contains 14 residues. The CDR3 DNA follows: TGTGCCAGCAGCTTGGGCCCAGGGCCAACCGAGCAGTACTTC. Translating it yields CASSLGPGPTEQYF.

The chain combines TRBV19 with TRBJ2-3, with a weak D call TRBD2 (5 bases). This CDR3 region has 16 residues. Germline CDR1 LNHDA, CDR2 SQIVND (reference sequence). Trimming left V 0 bases short and J 10 bases short, with 20 bases between. CDR3 DNA sequence: TGTGCCAGTAGTATAGATCGTTCCGGTCTAGCAAGCGCGCAGTATTTT. This encodes CASSIDRSGLASAQYF.

The V call is TRBV27, the J call TRBJ2-7, with 10 bases matching TRBD2. CDR3 size: 15 residues. J gave up 3 bases and V 2 bases, and 4 bases lay outside the gene matches. Germline V lookup: CDR1 MNHEY, CDR2 SMNVEV (reference sequence). CDR3 DNA sequence: TGTGCCAGCAGTTTAGTAGCGGGGGGATACTACGAGCAGTACTTC. This codes for CASSLVAGGYYEQYF.

The rearrangement joins TRBV28 to TRBJ2-7; 14 nucleotides agree with TRBD2. The CDR3 extends over 14 amino acids. CDR1 and CDR2 (germline): MDHEN, SYDVKM. The V gene end was trimmed by 8 bases and the J gene end by 2 bases; junction bases not matched to a gene: 2. CDR3: CASRLAGGTYEQYF. In DNA form, the CDR3 reads TGTGCCAGCCGACTAGCGGGGGGGACCTACGAGCAGTACTTC.